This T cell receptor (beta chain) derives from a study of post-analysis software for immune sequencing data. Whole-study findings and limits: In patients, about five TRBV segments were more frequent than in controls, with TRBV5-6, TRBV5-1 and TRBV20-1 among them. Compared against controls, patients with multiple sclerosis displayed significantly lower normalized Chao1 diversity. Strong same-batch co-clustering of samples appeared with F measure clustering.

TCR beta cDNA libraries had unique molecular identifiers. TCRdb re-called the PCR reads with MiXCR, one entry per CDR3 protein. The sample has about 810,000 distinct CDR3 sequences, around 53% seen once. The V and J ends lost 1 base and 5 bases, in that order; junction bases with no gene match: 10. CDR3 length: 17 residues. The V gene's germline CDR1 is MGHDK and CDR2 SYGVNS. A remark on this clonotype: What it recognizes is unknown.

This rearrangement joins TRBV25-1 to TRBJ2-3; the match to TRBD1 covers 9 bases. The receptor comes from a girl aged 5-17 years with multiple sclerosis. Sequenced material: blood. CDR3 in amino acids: CASSESPPGQGRDTQYF. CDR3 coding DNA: TGTGCCAGCAGTGAATCCCCCCCCGGACAGGGGCGAGATACGCAGTATTTT. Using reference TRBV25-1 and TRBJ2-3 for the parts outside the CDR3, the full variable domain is EADIYQTPRYLVIGTGKKITLECSQTMGHDKMYWYQQDPGMELHLIHYSYGVNSTEKGDLSSESTVSRIRTEHFPLTLESARPSHTSQYLCASSESPPGQGRDTQYFGPGTRLTVL.